The 18 T cell receptor beta chains below all came from one sample that was sequenced in a study of tumor and adjacent non-tumor tissue in lung cancer. This sample's RNA came from whole unsorted tissue. More than 3 cm separated this lung sample from the edge of the tumor. TCRbeta libraries were built with three rounds of nested PCR, modified from ARM-PCR. TCRdb passed the multiplex PCR reads through MiXCR, listing each CDR3 protein once. The data show about 100,000 distinct CDR3 sequences, with approximately 65% seen just once and around 20% held by the top ten. Sequencing was done on a sample of distant non-tumor lung tissue. The receptors come from a man aged 25-45 years with non-small cell lung cancer.

The chain joins TRBV2 to TRBJ2-3; TRBD2 matches 7 bases. The CDR3 covers 16 residues. The V gene end was trimmed by 0 bases and the J gene end by 7 bases; junction bases not matched to a gene: 10. Germline CDR1 reads SNHLY; CDR2 reads FYNNEI. The CDR3 is CASSEAGGDWAYTQYF. The CDR3, as DNA: TGTGCCAGCAGTGAAGCTGGGGGGGATTGGGCATATACGCAGTATTTT. The full variable domain, completed using reference TRBV2 and TRBJ2-3, is EPEVTQTPSHQVTQMGQEVILRCVPISNHLYFYWYRQILGQKVEFLVSFYNNEISEKSEIFDDQFSVERPDGSNFTLKIRSTKLEDSAMYFCASSEAGGDWAYTQYFGPGTRLTVL.

As for this clonotype: A read error may account for a junction end that differs from germline. V usage is TRBV11-2 and J usage is TRBJ1-1; TRBD1 might be the D (5 bases). CDR3 size: 12 residues. Germline V lookup: CDR1 SGHAT, CDR2 FQNNGV. The CDR3 region has the DNA TGTGTCAGCAGCGTCGACAGAAGTGAAGCTTTCTTT. This sequence encodes CVSSVDRSEAFF. The variable domain in full, completed from reference TRBV11-2 and TRBJ1-1, reads EAGVAQSPRYKIIEKRQSVAFWCNPISGHATLYWYQQILGQGPKLLIQFQNNGVVDDSQLPKDRFSAERLKGVDSTLKIQPAKLEDSAVYLCVSSVDRSEAFFGQGTRLTVV.

Of note for this clonotype: An end of the junction differs from the germline gene, which may be a read error. DNA of the CDR3: TGTGCCAGCAGACCTTACAGGGGCACTGAAGCATTCTTT. Encoded protein: CASRPYRGTEAFF. The V gene is TRBV7-2, the J gene TRBJ1-1, with 7 bases fitting TRBD1. The CDR3 runs to 13 residues. The germline V gene has CDR1 SGHTA and CDR2 FQGNSA.

The chain links TRBV6-2 or TRBV6-3 to TRBJ1-6, with D tentatively TRBD1 (6 bases). Deletions cut 7 bases from V and 10 bases from J, with 20 bases between. Germline V gene data show CDR1 as MNHEY and CDR2 as SVGEGT. The length of the CDR3 is 15 residues. The CDR3 loop reads CASIHPGHGRSPLHF. The CDR3 nucleotides are TGTGCCAGCATCCACCCGGGACATGGGAGGTCACCCCTCCACTTT.

This sequence joins TRBV4-3 and TRBJ1-1; no reliable D call. Germline values: CDR1 LGHNA, CDR2 YSLEER. The CDR3 totals 14 residues. Between the trimmed V and J ends, which lost 0 bases and 12 bases, there was a span of 17 bases. The CDR3 bases are TGCGCCAGCAGCCAAGATAAGTGGCTCACTGAGCCTTTCTTT. This translates into CASSQDKWLTEPFF.

About this clonotype itself: A much bigger clone sits one base away, suggesting this may be a read error. The J gene is TRBJ1-3, the V gene TRBV20-1; a possible D gene is TRBD1 (5 bases). The V gene lost 7 bases and the J gene lost 0 bases, with 13 bases spanning the gap. The CDR3 spans 14 residues. From germline, CDR1 is DFQATT and CDR2 SNEGSKA (reference sequence). CDR3: CSDGGGSSGNTIYF. The CDR3 DNA sequence: TGCAGTGATGGGGGGGGGAGCTCTGGAAACACCATATATTTT.

Many counts were recorded for this clonotype. The chain employs TRBV29-1 and TRBJ2-7; no clear D gene. Trimming shortened V by 4 bases and J by 9 bases, and 16 bases separated the two germline ends. This CDR3 comprises 12 residues. Germline CDR1 SQVTM, CDR2 ANQGSEA. The CDR3 loop reads CSVVAEPGGQYF. DNA for the CDR3: TGCAGCGTTGTTGCCGAACCGGGCGGGCAGTACTTC.

Concerning this clonotype: One end of the junction varies from germline; a read error may be responsible. The chain combines TRBV11-2 with TRBJ2-5; TRBD1 is a possible D gene (6 bases). This CDR3 spans 14 amino acids. Germline CDR1 SGHAT, CDR2 FQNNGV. The CDR3 here is CPSNLNRVQETQYF. In nucleotides, the CDR3 is TGTCCCAGCAACTTAAACAGGGTCCAAGAGACCCAGTACTTC.

Comments on this clonotype: A much larger clone is a single base away; this may be a read error. The V and J genes are TRBV6-6 and TRBJ2-5; D is perhaps TRBD2 (6 bases). Germline-derived CDR1 and CDR2 are MNHNY and SVGAGI (reference sequence). The V and J ends lost 1 base and 8 bases respectively, with 17 bases between them. The CDR3 extends over 15 amino acids. The CDR3 is CASSYLTGGRDTQYF. The CDR3 nucleotides are TGTGCCAGCAGTTACTTAACCGGGGGAAGGGATACCCAGTACTTC.

This clonotype was counted at least ten times. The rearrangement links TRBV5-4 to TRBJ2-7; D uncertain. Germline V gene data show CDR1 as SGHNT and CDR2 as YYREEE (reference sequence). There are 13 residues in the CDR3. The germline V and J ends were trimmed by 5 bases and 0 bases, with 9 bases remaining between them. Here the CDR3 DNA reads TGTGCCAGCAGGTCTCCCAGCTCCTACGAGCAGTACTTC. It specifies CASRSPSSYEQYF.

On this clonotype itself: The conserved phenylalanine or tryptophan is not found at the CDR3 terminus, so this likely reflects a read error. The V and J genes are TRBV10-2 and TRBJ2-2; D possibly corresponds to TRBD2 (6 bases). There are 14 residues in the CDR3. Germline assignment: CDR1 WSHSY and CDR2 SAAADI. The V end lost 7 bases, the J end lost 1 base, and 10 bases lay between the germline ends. The CDR3 nucleotides are TGCGCCAGCAATGTGGGGGGGAACACCGGGGAGCTGTTTGTT. This gives the protein CASNVGGNTGELFV.

This clonotype was seen a handful of times. At one end, the junction sequence differs from germline, possibly due to a read error. The V and J genes are TRBV11-1 and TRBJ1-2, with 9 bases fitting TRBD1. This CDR3 has 14 amino acids. The V gene's germline CDR1 is SGHAT and CDR2 FQDESV (reference sequence). The CDR3 reads CPSSPRTGDYGYTF. Written as DNA, the CDR3 is TGTCCCAGCAGCCCCCGGACAGGGGACTATGGCTACACCTTC.

About this clonotype: The junction shows a germline mismatch at one end, possibly a read error. V is TRBV6-5 and J is TRBJ2-5, with D unclear. Per the germline V gene, CDR1 is MNHEY and CDR2 is SVGAGI. The CDR3 is 14 residues long. The CDR3 region is CASNYQQGQGTQYF. CDR3 sequence (DNA): TGTGCCAGCAATTACCAACAAGGGCAAGGGACCCAGTACTTC.

This clonotype has at least ten counts. This chain joins TRBV29-1 and TRBJ2-6; TRBD2 is a possible D gene (5 bases). Deletions cut 7 bases from V and 4 bases from J, with 20 bases between. CDR1 and CDR2 from the germline V gene are SQVTM and ANQGSEA. This CDR3 region has 16 residues. The CDR3 coding sequence is TGCAGCGCTGGACCCAGTGGCGGGTTCGGGGCCAACGTCCTGACTTTC. This encodes CSAGPSGGFGANVLTF. Using reference TRBV29-1 and TRBJ2-6 for the parts outside the CDR3, the full variable domain is SAVISQKPSRDICQRGTSLTIQCQVDSQVTMMFWYRQQPGQSLTLIATANQGSEATYESGFVIDKFPISRPNLTFSTLTVSNMSPEDSSIYLCSAGPSGGFGANVLTFGAGSRLTVL.

The chain employs TRBV7-9 and TRBJ2-1, with D perhaps given as TRBD1 or TRBD2 (7 bases each). Germline assignment: CDR1 SEHNR and CDR2 FQNEAQ (reference sequence). This CDR3 has 16 residues. V gave up 5 bases and J gave up 5 bases, with 19 bases separating them. In DNA form, the CDR3 reads TGTGCCAGCAGCCCCGCTGGGAGGGGGCTGGACAATGAGCAGTTCTTC. Its protein product is CASSPAGRGLDNEQFF. The complete variable domain, with remaining parts taken from reference TRBV7-9 and TRBJ2-1, reads DTGVSQNPRHKITKRGQNVTFRCDPISEHNRLYWYRQTLGQGPEFLTYFQNEAQLEKSRLLSDRFSAERPKGSFSTLEIQRTEQGDSAMYLCASSPAGRGLDNEQFFGPGTRLTVL.

About this clonotype itself: One end of the junction varies from germline; a read error may be responsible. The chain carries TRBV12-3 or TRBV12-4 and TRBJ1-1; D not resolved. CDR3 length equals 12 residues. DNA of the CDR3: TGTGCCACCAGTTTACGATTAGGGCATGCTTTCTTT. It codes for CATSLRLGHAFF.

Points on this clonotype: At one end the junction does not follow the germline gene, possibly because of a read error. The CDR3 DNA follows: TGTGCTAGTGGTTTCTGGGACAGGCAAACCCACGAGCATTACTTC. Translation: CASGFWDRQTHEHYF. This chain connects TRBV12-5 to TRBJ2-7; 8 bases map to TRBD1. The CDR3 totals 15 residues. Germline V gene data show CDR1 as LGHNT and CDR2 as FRNRAP.

Concerning this clonotype itself: The junction and the germline gene differ at one end; a read error may be behind it. The chain has TRBV4-1 and TRBJ1-5; D not resolved. Germline V gene data show CDR1 as MGHRA and CDR2 as YSYEKL. There are 15 residues in the CDR3. CDR3: CTSSQEPGSNQPQHF. The CDR3 nucleotides are TGCACCAGCAGCCAAGAGCCAGGAAGCAATCAGCCCCAGCATTTT.